The 21 T cell receptor beta chains given below trace back to one sample, sequenced in a study of blood T cell repertoires in COVID-19 (TCRdb year 2020). Libraries were made using the immunoSEQ multiplex PCR assay. TCRdb took this table from immuneACCESS and kept in-frame rearrangements with V and J called. Such tables lack part of the clones; where checked against another copy, unresolved V genes explain under half of the gap, and the rest is unexplained. This sample gives roughly 310,000 clones in total; 89% of them show up just once. Roughly a tenth of the sample goes to the ten largest clones. Sequenced material: PBMCs or T cells enriched from blood (not recorded which). These receptors all come from a woman aged 40-49 years who had recovered from COVID-19.

The V and J genes are TRBV21-1 and TRBJ1-5. TRBV21-1 is noted as a pseudogene. This CDR3 spans 14 amino acids. This chain's CDR3 is CASRAAEINQPQHF. Written as DNA, the CDR3 is TGTGCCAGCAGGGCGGCAGAAATAAATCAGCCCCAGCATTTT.

The V call is TRBV19, the J call TRBJ2-2; 7 bases match TRBD1. Germline values: CDR1 LNHDA, CDR2 SQIVND (reference sequence). Germline trimming cut 2 bases from V and 10 bases from J; bases unmatched to any gene: 7. The CDR3 extends over 14 amino acids. The CDR3 region is CASSIQGVVVELFF. The CDR3 DNA follows: TGTGCCAGTAGTATACAGGGGGTGGTAGTGGAGCTGTTTTTT.

The chain has TRBV29-1 and TRBJ1-2; the match to TRBD1 covers 7 bases. Germline CDR1 SQVTM, CDR2 ANQGSEA. The CDR3 has 15 amino acids. J gave up 4 bases and V 5 bases, and 13 bases lay outside the gene matches. In nucleotides, the CDR3 is TGCAGCGTTAGTGTGGTAGCGGGACAGTCCTATGGCTACACCTTC. It encodes CSVSVVAGQSYGYTF.

The V gene is TRBV7-6, the J gene TRBJ1-1, with D unclear. V shed 5 bases and J shed 0 bases, with 10 bases lying between them. This CDR3 has 14 residues. From germline, CDR1 is SGHVS and CDR2 FNYEAQ. The CDR3 here is CASSPRSLNTEAFF. The DNA of the CDR3 is TGTGCCAGCAGCCCACGAAGCCTGAACACTGAAGCTTTCTTT.

There are a few counts of this clone. CDR3 loop: CDFRGYEQYF. CDR3 bases: TGCGATTTCCGGGGCTACGAGCAGTACTTC. This chain uses TRBV21-1 with TRBJ2-7; the table names TRBD2, a call not compared with the DNA. TRBV21-1 is a known pseudogene. This CDR3 comprises 10 residues.

The V call is TRBV7-2, the J call TRBJ1-1, with D possibly TRBD1 on 5 matching bases. Trimming took off 4 bases at V and 3 bases at J, with 12 bases between the two ends. Germline V lookup: CDR1 SGHTA, CDR2 FQGNSA. CDR3 length: 14 amino acids. In DNA, the CDR3 is TGTGCCAGCAGCTGGGGCGGGATGCACACTGAAGCTTTCTTT. Translation gives CASSWGGMHTEAFF.

J is TRBJ1-5 and V is TRBV18; D is perhaps TRBD1 (5 bases). Germline V gives CDR1 KGHSH, CDR2 LQKENI. Trimming left V 1 base short and J 5 bases short, with 18 bases between. This CDR3 is built from 17 residues. The CDR3 here is CASSPLGPQGLDQPQHF. The CDR3 DNA reads TGTGCCAGCTCACCACTTGGACCCCAGGGTTTGGATCAGCCCCAGCATTTT.

This rearrangement joins TRBV11-3 to TRBJ1-1; D is undetermined. The CDR3 runs 13 residues. The V and J ends lost 3 bases and 0 bases respectively, with 5 bases between them. Germline-derived CDR1 and CDR2 are SGHNT and YENEEA. As DNA, the CDR3 is TGTGCCAGCAGCTTGTCAGTGAACACTGAAGCTTTCTTT. This translates into CASSLSVNTEAFF.

In this sample, this clone turned up many times. The chain couples TRBV4-3 to TRBJ1-3, with a possible D match to TRBD1 (5 bases). Germline V gene lookup returns CDR1 LGHNA and CDR2 YSLEER. Trimming removed 2 bases at V and 4 bases at J, with 18 bases between. The CDR3 covers 17 residues. The CDR3 DNA follows: TGCGCCAGCAGCCAAAACCCCTCGCAAGGGGCGGGAAACACCATATATTTT. Translation gives CASSQNPSQGAGNTIYF.

The V gene is TRBV19, the J gene TRBJ2-2; a possible D gene is TRBD1 (6 bases). Germline V gives CDR1 LNHDA, CDR2 SQIVND (reference sequence). Trimming shortened V by 6 bases and J by 3 bases, and 20 bases separated the two germline ends. CDR3 size: 17 residues. The CDR3 here is CASSSRGRDTDTGELFF. CDR3 nucleotide sequence: TGTGCCAGTAGCTCGAGGGGCCGGGACACCGACACCGGGGAGCTGTTTTTT.

The chain combines TRBV2 with TRBJ2-1; 9 bases agree with TRBD1. The germline V gene encodes CDR1 SNHLY and CDR2 FYNNEI. Losses at the gene ends were 8 bases for V and 2 bases for J; bases not matched to a gene: 10. The CDR3 runs to 16 residues. The CDR3 sequence: CASLGLGTGTYNEQFF. CDR3 bases: TGTGCCAGCCTTGGGCTCGGGACAGGGACCTACAATGAGCAGTTCTTC.

The CDR3 region has the DNA TGTGCCAGCTCCGGGGACAGAGCTAACTATGGCTACACCTTC. Translation gives CASSGDRANYGYTF. The genes are TRBV7-2 and TRBJ1-2; 7 bases are a match to TRBD1. The length of the CDR3 is 14 residues. Germline assignment: CDR1 SGHTA and CDR2 FQGNSA. After removal of 8 bases from V and 0 bases from J, the junction contained 6 bases not matched to a gene.

J is TRBJ2-2 and V is TRBV6-5; 9 bases fit TRBD2. V dropped 5 bases and J dropped 1; count of bases not matched to a gene: 2. This CDR3 is 15 amino acids long. Germline V gives CDR1 MNHEY, CDR2 SVGAGI. In DNA, the CDR3 is TGTGCCAGCAGTCAACTAGCGGGGAACACCGGGGAGCTGTTTTTT. Its protein is CASSQLAGNTGELFF.

This chain links TRBV7-9 with TRBJ2-7, with D perhaps TRBD1 (6 bases). V lost 1 base, J lost 6 bases, and 10 bases lay in between. The CDR3 is made up of 13 amino acids. Germline assignment: CDR1 SEHNR and CDR2 FQNEAQ (reference sequence). CDR3 coding DNA: TGTGCCAGCAGCTTAGGGTCCAGGGGCGAGCAGTACTTC. Protein: CASSLGSRGEQYF.

The gene calls are TRBV14 and TRBJ1-2; perhaps TRBD1 as D (5 bases). The CDR3 is 13 residues long. From germline, CDR1 is SGHDN and CDR2 FVKESK. With 3 bases removed from V and 1 base from J, the gap between germline ends came to 6 bases. The CDR3 here is CASSQDINYGYTF. As DNA, the CDR3 is TGTGCCAGCAGCCAGGACATTAACTATGGCTACACCTTC.

In this sample, this clone turned up a few times. The chain uses TRBV19 and TRBJ1-1, with TRBD1 matching 8 bases. CDR3 length equals 15 residues. The germline V gene encodes CDR1 LNHDA and CDR2 SQIVND (reference sequence). V gave up 6 bases and J gave up 6 bases; unmatched junction bases: 12. CDR3 sequence: CASSIRQGYSPEAFF. In DNA form, the CDR3 reads TGTGCCAGTAGCATCCGACAGGGGTATTCCCCTGAAGCTTTCTTT.

The chain links TRBV5-4 to TRBJ2-2, with D tentatively TRBD2 (7 bases). The CDR3 runs 16 residues. Per the germline V gene, CDR1 is SGHNT and CDR2 is YYREEE (reference sequence). Trimming stripped 0 bases from V and 2 bases from J, with 11 bases between. The DNA for the CDR3 is TGTGCCAGCAGCTTGGACGGGGGGCATAACACCGGGGAGCTGTTTTTT. It specifies CASSLDGGHNTGELFF.

This chain links TRBV7-3 with TRBJ2-6; TRBD1 matches at 9 bases. V lost 8 bases to trimming and J lost 2 bases; unmatched junction nucleotides: 4. The CDR3 runs 15 residues. Germline V gene sequence: CDR1 SGHTA, CDR2 FQGTGA. The CDR3 protein is CASSGQGAGANVLTF. DNA of the CDR3: TGTGCCAGCTCGGGACAGGGCGCTGGGGCCAACGTCCTGACTTTC.

The chain has TRBV27 and TRBJ1-1; D is undetermined. In germline, CDR1 is MNHEY, CDR2 SMNVEV (reference sequence). The germline V and J ends were trimmed by 0 bases and 2 bases, with 13 bases remaining between them. The CDR3 extends over 16 amino acids. CDR3 amino acids: CASSLSPWASNTEAFF. DNA of the CDR3: TGTGCCAGCAGTTTATCACCTTGGGCAAGTAACACTGAAGCTTTCTTT.

The V and J genes are TRBV20-1 and TRBJ2-7; D is uncertain. The CDR3 runs 10 residues. Trimming stripped 5 bases from V and 7 bases from J, with 9 bases between. Germline V gives CDR1 DFQATT, CDR2 SNEGSKA (reference sequence). The CDR3 is CSAGPSEQYF. The DNA for the CDR3 is TGCAGTGCTGGGCCTTCTGAGCAGTACTTC.

The chain uses TRBV6-5 and TRBJ2-1; a weak D match, TRBD2 (6 bases). Trimming cost V 0 bases and J 8 bases, with 14 bases left between them. Germline V lookup: CDR1 MNHEY, CDR2 SVGAGI. There are 15 residues in the CDR3. The CDR3 DNA is TGTGCCAGCAGTTACTCAGGGACTCGAGGGGATGAGCAGTTCTTC. Translated, it gives CASSYSGTRGDEQFF.